Below are 25 T cell receptor beta chains sequenced from a single sample in a study of CD8 T cells in ankylosing spondylitis. MiXCR was run by TCRdb on the 5' RACE reads, yielding one entry per CDR3 protein. The sample holds hundreds of thousands of distinct CDR3 sequences, 25% to 30% seen once. These TCRs are of unknown antigen specificity. Notes on the study in general: Fewer than 10 highly homologous variants made up a TCR beta motif that seemed to typify ankylosing spondylitis blood.

Sequences were obtained from blood, either unsorted or a sorted T cell fraction (not recorded which). The source of these receptors is a male donor with ankylosing spondylitis.

The J gene is TRBJ2-3, the V gene TRBV29-1; 9 bases match TRBD1. Germline trimming cut 6 bases from V and 3 bases from J; bases unmatched to any gene: 7. The CDR3 contains 14 residues. Per the germline V gene, CDR1 is SQVTM and CDR2 is ANQGSEA. The CDR3 region has the DNA TGCAGCGTACTACAGGGGGCAGCGACAGATACGCAGTATTTT. Translation gives CSVLQGAATDTQYF.

This clonotype was seen ten or more times. This rearrangement joins TRBV5-1 to TRBJ2-1, with TRBD2 as a possible D gene (6 bases). Germline CDR1 reads SGHRS; CDR2 reads YFSETQ. The CDR3 runs to 16 residues. Trimming stripped 4 bases from V and 2 bases from J, with 16 bases between. This chain's CDR3 is CASSDSEAGPYNEQFF. CDR3 coding DNA: TGCGCCAGCAGCGATTCCGAGGCGGGGCCCTACAATGAGCAGTTCTTC.

This clonotype has a handful of counts. The chain joins TRBV10-3 to TRBJ2-2; 7 bases match TRBD1. Trimming at V came to 6 bases and at J to 4 bases, leaving 5 bases not matched to a gene. Germline CDR1 reads ENHRY; CDR2 reads SYGVKD. CDR3 length equals 14 residues. Here the CDR3 reads CAIRRQGSTGELFF. CDR3 in DNA: TGTGCCATCAGAAGACAGGGAAGCACCGGGGAGCTGTTTTTT.

A few counts support this clonotype. The rearrangement uses TRBV5-1 and TRBJ2-3, with 8 bases lining up with TRBD1. The CDR3 is 15 amino acids. J lost 2 bases, V lost 4 bases, and 6 bases had no gene match. From germline, CDR1 is SGHRS and CDR2 YFSETQ. CDR3 in DNA: TGCGCCAGCAGCGGCAGACAGGGGAACACAGATACGCAGTATTTT. Its protein is CASSGRQGNTDTQYF.

This sequence joins TRBV7-2 and TRBJ2-3; D is possibly TRBD1 (5 bases). This CDR3 contains 17 residues. Germline V gene data show CDR1 as SGHTA and CDR2 as FQGNSA. Deletions cut 5 bases from V and 2 bases from J, with 20 bases between. The CDR3, as DNA: TGTGCCAGCAGCCGTTTAGGGGCGAGTTCATACACAGATACGCAGTATTTT. It specifies CASSRLGASSYTDTQYF.

The chain carries TRBV6-6 and TRBJ1-2; no reliable D call. The CDR3 contains 10 residues. The germline gives CDR1 MNHNY, CDR2 SVGAGI (reference sequence). Trimming cost V 8 bases and J 5 bases, with 6 bases left between them. The CDR3 is CASGLYGYTF. The CDR3 coding sequence is TGTGCCAGCGGTCTATATGGCTACACCTTC.

The rearrangement joins TRBV20-1 to TRBJ1-6, with D perhaps TRBD1 (5 bases). The CDR3 loop spans 14 amino acids. The germline V and J ends were trimmed by 5 bases and 10 bases, with 18 bases remaining between them. Germline CDR1 reads DFQATT; CDR2 reads SNEGSKA (reference sequence). CDR3 in DNA: TGCAGTGCTTCAGGGAACGGTTTCCAGTCACCCCTCCACTTT. It codes for CSASGNGFQSPLHF.

The chain's CDR3 is CATSDPRGTADNEKLFF. DNA for the CDR3: TGTGCCACCAGTGACCCCCGAGGGACAGCCGATAATGAAAAACTGTTTTTT. The chain employs TRBV24-1 and TRBJ1-4; 7 bases align to TRBD1. V lost 4 bases to trimming and J lost 4 bases; unmatched junction nucleotides: 11. This CDR3 region has 17 residues. Germline V gene lookup returns CDR1 KGHDR and CDR2 SFDVKD.

This clonotype was seen more than once but under ten times. The V and J genes are TRBV10-3 and TRBJ1-1; 7 bases are shared with TRBD1. Germline loops: CDR1 ENHRY, CDR2 SYGVKD. Trimming cost V 0 bases and J 3 bases; bases outside gene matches: 7. This CDR3 is 16 amino acids long. The CDR3 spells CAISESTGNQYTEAFF. The DNA of the CDR3 is TGTGCCATCAGTGAGTCGACAGGGAACCAATACACTGAAGCTTTCTTT.

This sequence joins TRBV20-1 and TRBJ2-2; D call uncertain. From germline, CDR1 is DFQATT and CDR2 SNEGSKA (reference sequence). The CDR3 contains 11 residues. The ends were cut back, 3 bases at V and 6 bases at J, with 5 bases in the middle. The CDR3 region is CSARTSGELFF. The CDR3 DNA is TGCAGTGCTAGGACGTCCGGGGAGCTGTTTTTT.

The J gene is TRBJ1-5, the V gene TRBV20-1; 9 nucleotides agree with TRBD1. Germline CDR1 is DFQATT and CDR2 is SNEGSKA (reference sequence). The length of the CDR3 is 16 residues. The V and J ends lost 3 bases and 2 bases, in that order; junction bases with no gene match: 8. The CDR3 protein is CSASFTGGSGNQPQHF. CDR3 nucleotide sequence: TGCAGTGCTAGTTTCACAGGGGGCAGCGGCAATCAGCCCCAGCATTTT.

This clonotype was observed a few times. The CDR3 spells CSANRQGWRGYTF. The CDR3 DNA is TGCAGTGCTAATCGCCAGGGGTGGCGTGGCTACACCTTC. The rearrangement links TRBV20-1 to TRBJ1-2; D possibly corresponds to TRBD1 (6 bases). Trimming pared 4 bases from V and 7 bases from J, leaving 16 bases between. This CDR3 is 13 amino acids long. CDR1 DFQATT and CDR2 SNEGSKA come from the germline V gene (reference sequence).

V and J are TRBV20-1 and TRBJ2-3, with 9 bases identical to TRBD1. CDR1 and CDR2 from the germline V gene are DFQATT and SNEGSKA (reference sequence). The ends lost 1 base at V and 0 bases at J; junction bases unmatched: 8. The CDR3 is 17 amino acids. CDR3 protein: CSARVPGQGASTDTQYF. CDR3 in DNA: TGCAGTGCTAGAGTACCGGGACAGGGAGCTAGCACAGATACGCAGTATTTT.

The V gene is TRBV3-1, the J gene TRBJ1-1; possible D gene TRBD1, 5 bases. The CDR3 has 15 amino acids. V was clipped by 1 base and J by 1 base, with 10 bases between them. CDR1 is LGHDT, CDR2 YNNKEL, per germline (reference sequence). CDR3 sequence reads: CASSQGGTGNTEAFF. CDR3 DNA sequence: TGTGCCAGCAGCCAAGGTGGGACGGGGAACACTGAAGCTTTCTTT.

The chain employs TRBV20-1 and TRBJ2-7; TRBD1 matches at 7 bases. The CDR3 contains 13 residues. The germline gives CDR1 DFQATT, CDR2 SNEGSKA (reference sequence). The trim removed 5 bases at V and 5 bases at J, leaving 9 bases unmatched. The CDR3 spells CSAHGDRADEQYF. Here the CDR3 DNA reads TGCAGTGCTCATGGCGACAGGGCGGACGAGCAGTACTTC.

This clonotype has just a few counts. The chain is built from TRBV27 and TRBJ1-6; TRBD1 matches 9 bases. The V and J ends lost 6 bases and 14 bases, in that order; junction bases with no gene match: 11. This CDR3 is built from 14 residues. Per germline, CDR1 MNHEY and CDR2 SMNVEV (reference sequence). The CDR3 DNA sequence: TGTGCCAGCAGCCCGGGACAGGGTGTTAAGGCCCTCCACTTT. Translated, it gives CASSPGQGVKALHF.

CDR3 bases: TGTGCCAGCAAGGATCGGGGTTTGAACACCGGGGAGCTGTTTTTT. Amino acids: CASKDRGLNTGELFF. This rearrangement joins TRBV12-3 or TRBV12-4 to TRBJ2-2; TRBD2 might be the D (5 bases). V shed 7 bases and J shed 1 base, with 13 bases lying between them. The CDR3 consists of 15 residues.

This clonotype has only a few counts. J is TRBJ2-2 and V is TRBV5-1, with D maybe TRBD2 (5 bases). The CDR3 is 15 amino acids. Per germline, CDR1 SGHRS and CDR2 YFSETQ. V lost 4 bases and J lost 3, with 13 bases in between. CDR3 DNA sequence: TGCGCCAGCAGCCTTGGGGAGTTGGACACCGGGGAGCTGTTTTTT. Its translation is CASSLGELDTGELFF.

This clonotype was observed a handful of times. The rearrangement joins TRBV7-2 to TRBJ1-1; no clear D gene. The germline V gene has CDR1 SGHTA and CDR2 FQGNSA. V was clipped by 4 bases and J by 11 bases, with 17 bases between them. The CDR3 runs to 13 residues. CDR3 residues: CASSSDTVGRAFF. The CDR3 bases are TGTGCCAGCAGCTCCGACACCGTCGGTAGGGCTTTCTTT.

This clonotype was picked up a small number of times. The rearrangement joins TRBV5-1 to TRBJ2-2, with 10 bases lining up with TRBD2. Germline V lookup: CDR1 SGHRS, CDR2 YFSETQ. The CDR3 sequence is 16 residues long. V lost 4 bases, J lost 5 bases, and 8 bases stayed unmatched. CDR3 DNA sequence: TGCGCCAGCAGCACAAGCGGGAGGGCCGGGACCGGGGAGCTGTTTTTT. Its protein product is CASSTSGRAGTGELFF.

The sample holds many counts of this clonotype. The J gene is TRBJ2-1, the V gene TRBV5-1; TRBD2 agrees at 10 bases. The germline V gene encodes CDR1 SGHRS and CDR2 YFSETQ. The CDR3 has 16 amino acids. V gave up 3 bases and J gave up 4 bases; unmatched junction bases: 7. The CDR3 nucleotides are TGCGCCAGCAGCTCCGGGGGTAGCGGGAGGTACAATGAGCAGTTCTTC. The encoded protein is CASSSGGSGRYNEQFF. Full variable domain (remainder filled in from reference TRBV5-1 and TRBJ2-1): KAGVTQTPRYLIKTRGQQVTLSCSPISGHRSVSWYQQTPGQGLQFLFEYFSETQRNKGNFPGRFSGRQFSNSRSEMNVSTLELGDSALYLCASSSGGSGRYNEQFFGPGTRLTVL.

This clonotype was observed many times. The rearrangement joins TRBV12-3 or TRBV12-4 to TRBJ1-5; 9 bases are shared with TRBD1. CDR3 size: 14 residues. V lost 6 bases to trimming and J lost 3 bases; unmatched junction nucleotides: 3. The CDR3, as DNA: TGTGCCAGCAGGAGGACAGGGGCCAATCAGCCCCAGCATTTT. This gives the protein CASRRTGANQPQHF.

This clonotype showed up many times. The chain carries TRBV7-2 and TRBJ2-5, with 8 bases lining up with TRBD1. V shed 8 bases, J shed 1 base, and the junction held 6 bases outside the gene matches. The CDR3 covers 14 residues. Germline V gene lookup returns CDR1 SGHTA and CDR2 FQGNSA. This CDR3 is CASGQGLTQETQYF. The CDR3 nucleotides read TGTGCCAGCGGACAGGGATTAACCCAAGAGACCCAGTACTTC.

The chain has TRBV20-1 and TRBJ2-7; 7 bases align to TRBD1. CDR1 is DFQATT and CDR2 is SNEGSKA in the germline V gene (reference sequence). There are 14 residues in the CDR3. Trimming at V came to 3 bases and at J to 2 bases, leaving 7 bases not matched to a gene. The CDR3 sequence is CSASIGTATYEQYF. The CDR3 DNA sequence: TGCAGTGCTAGTATCGGGACAGCTACCTACGAGCAGTACTTC.

The V gene is TRBV12-5, the J gene TRBJ1-1; the match to TRBD1 covers 11 bases. Per the germline V gene, CDR1 is LGHNT and CDR2 is FRNRAP. The trim removed 5 bases at V and 3 bases at J, leaving 17 bases unmatched. The CDR3 consists of 19 residues. The CDR3 region has the DNA TGTGCTAGTGGTAACCACCGGGACAGGGGGATTGTTCGGGACACTGAAGCTTTCTTT. This sequence encodes CASGNHRDRGIVRDTEAFF.